This TCR beta chain was identified during a study of CD8 T cells in Susac syndrome (dated by TCRdb to between 2018 and 2021). About the full investigation: Of the Susac syndrome patients who were sequenced, more than 5 had clinically active disease and about 8 were in clinical remission. Whether CD8+ T cell activation and differentiation in Susac syndrome was antigen driven was tested using repertoire sequencing. Susac syndrome patients were therapy-naive, on corticosteroids (some also receiving IVIg), or on IVIg alone at blood withdrawal. CD8+ T cell repertoire clonality was compared between 12 healthy donors, roughly 14 Susac syndrome patients and 15 multiple sclerosis patients. The paper as a whole reports these results and caveats: Over 15 Susac-specific public clones were identified in the total CD8+ repertoire, and roughly five Susac-specific public clones were identified in the CD8+ TEMRA repertoire. CD8+ repertoires in Susac syndrome showed clonal expansion, which was highest in CD8+ TEMRA cells and was greater in clinically active patients than in remitting patients. The study acknowledged that relatively few individuals were included in the TCR sequencing and HLA analysis.

The CDR3 covers 12 residues, taking in both the cysteine and the phenylalanine. Just CDR3 DNA is preserved here, 36 bases in frame from base 1. V drops 3 bases and J drops 6 bases, leaving 9 bases in between. The germline V gene sets CDR1 to SGHRS and CDR2 to YFSETQ. RNA was extracted using the RNeasy kit, and roughly 0.5 to 1 ug of the RNA was reverse transcribed with random hexamers. The immunoSEQ multiplex PCR assay, covering 54 Vbeta and 13 Jbeta segments, was used to amplify TCR beta CDR3 regions. PCR amplification bias was corrected using a synthetic template baseline for primer optimization and computational correction. In the original analysis: Reads were assigned to V, D and J genes according to IMGT and analyzed in immunoSEQ Analyzer, with only productive sequences retained. Clonality was calculated as one minus the Shannon entropy normalized by log2 of the number of productive unique sequences. Public and private clones were assessed among the 100 most prevalent clones of each patient and control. Clones were defined as Susac-specific if absent from the healthy and MS cohorts, from 900 to 1,300 published viral clones and from other ImmuneACCESS disease sequences. TCRdb reprocessing: public reads trimmed at Q25 with fastp, clones called with MiXCR, in-frame beta chains kept. Rows merge per CDR3 protein into single entries with the most common DNA and genes. In this record, the V and J calls reflect TCRdb's handling and not the investigators' own analysis. This sample has roughly 130,000 distinct CDR3 sequences in its table, and around 94% of those were observed once. The ten biggest clones cover 0.25% to 0.3% of the sample.

Peripheral blood CD8+ and CD4+ T cells from healthy donors, Susac syndrome patients and multiple sclerosis patients were profiled by high-throughput TCR beta sequencing. Recently defined diagnostic criteria for definite or probable disease were met by the Susac syndrome patients. Bulk CD8+ and CD4+ T cells were purified by magnetic negative isolation, while CD8+ TEMRA cells were enriched using FACS. Blood was drawn into EDTA tubes, processed within 24 hours, and PBMCs were isolated by density gradient centrifugation. PBMCs intended for TCR sequencing were frozen in liquid nitrogen and were later thawed in a 37 degrees C water bath. The sorted or isolated CD4+, CD8+ and CD8+ TEMRA cells had a purity of 90% or higher. A single count supports this clonotype. Its antigen remains unidentified. Base quality data are lacking; no much larger clone is found one base away. One read alone is a weak basis.

The V gene is TRBV5-1 and the J gene is TRBJ1-1; the D gene cannot be resolved reliably. Sequencing input: CD8+ T cells from PBMCs. The source is a human donor with Susac syndrome. CDR3 protein: CASSWAGAEAFF. The DNA sequence reads TGCGCCAGCAGCTGGGCAGGAGCTGAAGCTTTCTTT.